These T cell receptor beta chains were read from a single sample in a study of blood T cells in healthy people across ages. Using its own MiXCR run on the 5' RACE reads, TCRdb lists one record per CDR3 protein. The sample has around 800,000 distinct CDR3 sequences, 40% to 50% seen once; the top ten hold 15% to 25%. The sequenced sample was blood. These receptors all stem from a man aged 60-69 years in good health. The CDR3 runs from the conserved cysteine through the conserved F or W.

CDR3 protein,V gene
CASRGAGGQDIQYF,TRBV14
CASSLSGTAEQYF,TRBV7-9
CASSEEQGSIYEQYF,TRBV6-1
CSASSGGSTGDTQYF,TRBV20-1
CASSTRDRQQFF,TRBV19
CSAPGPGGVRGYTF,TRBV20-1
CASSFTTDNEQFF,TRBV5-6
CASSLGSRVGETQYF,TRBV7-2
CASSPEREYNEQFF,TRBV28
CASSLGQGGIYGYTF,TRBV7-8
CASSPQGSDTQYF,TRBV7-2
CASSLRPRGDYSYEQYF,TRBV11-2
CASRDRGVLSYEQYF,TRBV10-3
CASSLSRTSYNEQFF,TRBV12-3/TRBV12-4
CSVAKGGHLSTNEQFF,TRBV29-1
CASSLALQGNTGELFF,TRBV7-2
CASSVLENMNTEAFF,TRBV9
CASSLGVAAPAQFF,TRBV12-3/TRBV12-4
CASSRTSGATSTDTQYF,TRBV7-2
CAISGDSNVLSKFGEQYF,TRBV10-3
CASSLALGQKAFF,TRBV5-1
CSAAYSGSYNSPLHF,TRBV20-1
CASSPAGGYNEQYF,TRBV7-3
CASSPTIRAYEQYF,TRBV7-3
CSARDVAGQGTNGELFF,TRBV20-1
CASSRLYGYTF,TRBV6-2/TRBV6-3
CATSRDRDSRTDTQYF,TRBV15
CASSQRPGGGEQFF,TRBV4-1
CASRVGPNSNTEAFF,TRBV7-2
CASSQGQGDAQYF,TRBV4-1
CSARWREHNNQPRHF,TRBV20-1
CASSQDFGRTDEQYF,TRBV4-1
CASSLMGRNQPQHF,TRBV27
CASSLRASGPTQYF,TRBV7-3
CASSSPRDSGGYEQYF,TRBV27
CASSQDLKSEQYF,TRBV4-3
CSAPQGSTEAFF,TRBV20-1
CSVERQGAYEQYF,TRBV29-1
CASSPGHPNSPLHF,TRBV27
CASSGQGVGEQFF,TRBV25-1